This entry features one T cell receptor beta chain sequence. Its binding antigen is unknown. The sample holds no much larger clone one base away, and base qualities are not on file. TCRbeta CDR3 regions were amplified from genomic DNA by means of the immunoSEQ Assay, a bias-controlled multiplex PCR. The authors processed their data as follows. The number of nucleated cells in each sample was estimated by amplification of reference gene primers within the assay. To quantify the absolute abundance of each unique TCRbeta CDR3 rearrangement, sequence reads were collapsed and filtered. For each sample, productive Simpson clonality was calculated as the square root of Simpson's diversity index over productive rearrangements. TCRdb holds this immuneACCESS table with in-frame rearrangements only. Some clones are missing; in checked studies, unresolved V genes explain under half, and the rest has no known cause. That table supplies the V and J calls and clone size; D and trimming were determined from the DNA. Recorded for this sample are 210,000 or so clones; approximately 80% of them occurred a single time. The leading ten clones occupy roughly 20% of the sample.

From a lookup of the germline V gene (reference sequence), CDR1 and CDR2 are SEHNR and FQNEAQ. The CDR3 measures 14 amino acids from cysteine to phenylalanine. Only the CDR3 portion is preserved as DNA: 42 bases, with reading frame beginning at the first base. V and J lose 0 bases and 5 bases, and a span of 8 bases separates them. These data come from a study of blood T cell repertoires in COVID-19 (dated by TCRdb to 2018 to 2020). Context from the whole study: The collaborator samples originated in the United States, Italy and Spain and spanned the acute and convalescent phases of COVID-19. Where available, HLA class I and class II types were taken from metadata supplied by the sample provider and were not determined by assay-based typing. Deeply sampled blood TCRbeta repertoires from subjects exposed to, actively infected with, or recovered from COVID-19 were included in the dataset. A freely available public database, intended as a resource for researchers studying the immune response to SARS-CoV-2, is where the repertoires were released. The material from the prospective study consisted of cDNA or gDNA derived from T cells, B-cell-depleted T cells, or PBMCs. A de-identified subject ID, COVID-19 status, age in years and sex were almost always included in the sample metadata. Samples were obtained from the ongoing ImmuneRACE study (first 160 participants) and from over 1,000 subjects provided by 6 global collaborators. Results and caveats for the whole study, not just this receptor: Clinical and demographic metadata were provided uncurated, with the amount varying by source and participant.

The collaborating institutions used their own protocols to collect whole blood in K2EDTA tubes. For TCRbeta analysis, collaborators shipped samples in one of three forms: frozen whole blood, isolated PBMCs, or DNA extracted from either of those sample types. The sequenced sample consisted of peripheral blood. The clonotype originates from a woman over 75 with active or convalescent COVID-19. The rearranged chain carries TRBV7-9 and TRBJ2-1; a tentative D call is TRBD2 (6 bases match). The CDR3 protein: CASSLALANNEQFF. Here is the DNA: TGTGCCAGCAGCTTAGCGCTAGCGAACAATGAGCAGTTCTTC. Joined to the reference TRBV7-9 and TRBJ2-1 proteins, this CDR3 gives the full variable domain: DTGVSQNPRHKITKRGQNVTFRCDPISEHNRLYWYRQTLGQGPEFLTYFQNEAQLEKSRLLSDRFSAERPKGSFSTLEIQRTEQGDSAMYLCASSLALANNEQFFGPGTRLTVL.